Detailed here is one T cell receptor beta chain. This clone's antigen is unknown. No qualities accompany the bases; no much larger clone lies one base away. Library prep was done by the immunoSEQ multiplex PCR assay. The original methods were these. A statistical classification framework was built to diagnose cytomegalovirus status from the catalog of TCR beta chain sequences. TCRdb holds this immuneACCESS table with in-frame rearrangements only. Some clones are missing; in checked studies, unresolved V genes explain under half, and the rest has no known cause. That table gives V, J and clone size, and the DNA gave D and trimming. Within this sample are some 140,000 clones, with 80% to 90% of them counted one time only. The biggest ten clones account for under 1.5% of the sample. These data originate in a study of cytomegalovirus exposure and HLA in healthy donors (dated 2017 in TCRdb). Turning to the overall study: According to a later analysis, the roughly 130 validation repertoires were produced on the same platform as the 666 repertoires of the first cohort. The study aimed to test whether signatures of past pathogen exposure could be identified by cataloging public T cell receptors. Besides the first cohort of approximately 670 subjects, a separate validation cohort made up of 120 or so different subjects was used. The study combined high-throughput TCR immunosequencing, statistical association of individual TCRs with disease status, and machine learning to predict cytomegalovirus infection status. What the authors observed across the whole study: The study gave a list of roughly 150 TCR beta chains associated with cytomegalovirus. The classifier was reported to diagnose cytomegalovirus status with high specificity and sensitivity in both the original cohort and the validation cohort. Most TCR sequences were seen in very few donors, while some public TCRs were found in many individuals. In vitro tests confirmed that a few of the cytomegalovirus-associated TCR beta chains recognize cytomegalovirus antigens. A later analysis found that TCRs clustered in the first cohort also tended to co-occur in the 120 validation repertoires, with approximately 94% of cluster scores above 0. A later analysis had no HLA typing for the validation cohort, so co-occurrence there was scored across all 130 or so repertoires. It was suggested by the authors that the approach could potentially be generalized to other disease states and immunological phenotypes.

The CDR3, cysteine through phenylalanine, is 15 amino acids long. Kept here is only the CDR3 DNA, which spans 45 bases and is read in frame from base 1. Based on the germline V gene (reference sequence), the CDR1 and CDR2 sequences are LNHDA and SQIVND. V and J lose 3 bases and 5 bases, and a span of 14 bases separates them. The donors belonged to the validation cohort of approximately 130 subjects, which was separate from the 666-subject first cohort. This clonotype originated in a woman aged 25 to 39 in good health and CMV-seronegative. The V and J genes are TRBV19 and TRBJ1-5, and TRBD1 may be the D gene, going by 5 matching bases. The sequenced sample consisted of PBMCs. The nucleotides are TGTGCCAGTAGTATCGGGGGAGGGCGGGATCAGCCCCAGCATTTT. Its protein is CASSIGGGRDQPQHF.